One sample yielded the 27 T cell receptor beta chains listed below, sequenced in a study of T cell responses to AZD1222 COVID-19 vaccine. The protocol was immunoSEQ multiplex PCR, while the TCRdb copy is restricted to in-frame clones and leaves out a portion. The data show some 96,000 clones, roughly 90% seen once. The specimen comprised peripheral blood, sampled on day 0 of AZD1222 vaccination. These receptors were taken from an adult in good health.

J is TRBJ1-2 and V is TRBV27; tentatively, D is TRBD1 (5 bases). Germline CDR1 MNHEY, CDR2 SMNVEV (reference sequence). The CDR3 covers 13 residues. The V gene lost 6 bases and the J gene lost 4 bases, with 12 bases spanning the gap. CDR3 bases: TGTGCCAGCAGCCGGGGCCCTAGCTATGGCTACACCTTC. Residues: CASSRGPSYGYTF.

This chain links TRBV5-1 with TRBJ1-5; no reliable D call. V dropped 2 bases and J dropped 3 bases, with 12 bases sitting between them. The CDR3 is 15 amino acids. Germline V gives CDR1 SGHRS, CDR2 YFSETQ. The CDR3 DNA is TGCGCCAGCAGCTTCGGTTGGGGTATCAATCAGCCCCAGCATTTT. Its translation is CASSFGWGINQPQHF.

V usage is TRBV6-2 or TRBV6-3 and J usage is TRBJ1-2, with 9 bases that match TRBD1. Germline CDR1 and CDR2: MNHEY and SVGEGT. The CDR3 loop spans 14 amino acids. V was clipped by 6 bases and J by 5 bases; unmatched bases: 7. This CDR3 is CASSRGQGAYGYTF. In DNA, the CDR3 is TGTGCCAGCAGCCGGGGACAGGGAGCATATGGCTACACCTTC.

The J gene is TRBJ1-2, the V gene TRBV3-1 (or the pseudogene TRBV3-2), with 8 bases identical to TRBD1. The CDR3 contains 16 residues. CDR1 LGHDT and CDR2 YNNKEL come from the germline V gene (reference sequence). The ends lost 2 bases at V and 4 bases at J; junction bases unmatched: 9. The CDR3 loop reads CASSQLRQGLSYGYTF. Written as DNA, the CDR3 is TGTGCCAGCAGCCAACTTCGACAGGGGCTAAGCTATGGCTACACCTTC.

The CDR3 here is CASSSRGGLNTEAFF. In nucleotides, the CDR3 is TGTGCCAGCAGCTCCCGAGGGGGGTTGAACACTGAAGCTTTCTTT. The chain is built from TRBV6-5 and TRBJ1-1, with D tentatively TRBD1 (6 bases). This CDR3 has 15 residues. Trimming pared 6 bases from V and 0 bases from J, leaving 14 bases between. CDR1 is MNHEY and CDR2 is SVGAGI in the germline V gene.

The J gene is TRBJ1-2, the V gene TRBV6-6; the D gene is possibly TRBD1 (6 bases). The germline V and J ends were trimmed by 6 bases and 7 bases, with 15 bases remaining between them. This CDR3 contains 13 residues. Germline CDR1 is MNHNY and CDR2 is SVGAGI (reference sequence). The CDR3: CASSQTGYGGYTF. In nucleotides, the CDR3 is TGTGCCAGCAGCCAAACAGGGTATGGTGGCTACACCTTC.

V usage is TRBV5-4 and J usage is TRBJ1-6; D is undetermined. V lost 4 bases to trimming and J lost 6 bases, with 11 bases between them. The germline V gene encodes CDR1 SGHNT and CDR2 YYREEE (reference sequence). The CDR3 runs to 14 residues. CDR3 in DNA: TGTGCCAGCAGCCTAAACGTGTTTAATTCACCCCTCCACTTT. Amino acid sequence: CASSLNVFNSPLHF. Using reference TRBV5-4 and TRBJ1-6 for the parts outside the CDR3, the full variable domain is ETGVTQSPTHLIKTRGQQVTLRCSSQSGHNTVSWYQQALGQGPQFIFQYYREEENGRGNFPPRFSGLQFPNYSSELNVNALELDDSALYLCASSLNVFNSPLHFGNGTRLTVT.

The chain carries TRBV10-1 and TRBJ1-1; perhaps TRBD1 as D (5 bases). The V end lost 2 bases, the J end lost 5 bases, and 12 bases lay between the germline ends. The CDR3 extends over 14 amino acids. CDR1 is WNHNN and CDR2 is SYGVQD in the germline V gene (reference sequence). The CDR3 sequence: CASSERREATEAFF. The CDR3 coding sequence is TGCGCCAGCAGTGAGCGCAGGGAGGCGACTGAAGCTTTCTTT.

The chain links TRBV7-6 to TRBJ2-5; D may be TRBD1 (7 bases). In germline, CDR1 is SGHVS, CDR2 FNYEAQ. The CDR3 has 15 residues. V lost 4 bases and J 5 bases, leaving 17 bases between the germline ends. The CDR3 DNA reads as TGTGCCAGCAGCTGGGGGGCAGGGGGAGGTGAGACCCAGTACTTC. Protein: CASSWGAGGGETQYF. Variable domain in full (rest from reference TRBV7-6 and TRBJ2-5): GAGVSQSPRYKVTKRGQDVALRCDPISGHVSLYWYRQALGQGPEFLTYFNYEAQQDKSGLPNDRFSAERPEGSISTLTIQRTEQRDSAMYRCASSWGAGGGETQYFGPGTRLLVL.

V is TRBV19 and J is TRBJ2-6, with unresolved D. In germline, CDR1 is LNHDA, CDR2 SQIVND (reference sequence). Deletions cut 0 bases from V and 7 bases from J, with 10 bases between. The CDR3 is 15 amino acids. The CDR3 is CASSIDWTAANVLTF. In DNA form, the CDR3 reads TGTGCCAGTAGTATAGATTGGACGGCCGCCAACGTCCTGACTTTC. Looking up the rest from reference TRBV19 and TRBJ2-6 gives the full variable domain: DGGITQSPKYLFRKEGQNVTLSCEQNLNHDAMYWYRQDPGQGLRLIYYSQIVNDFQKGDIAEGYSVSREKKESFPLTVTSAQKNPTAFYLCASSIDWTAANVLTFGAGSRLTVL.

The V gene is TRBV19, the J gene TRBJ2-7; D uncertain. Deletions cut 10 bases from V and 1 base from J, with 14 bases between. The CDR3 contains 13 residues. Germline values: CDR1 LNHDA, CDR2 SQIVND (reference sequence). This CDR3 is CATSMTPSYEQYF. In DNA form, the CDR3 reads TGTGCCACCTCGATGACTCCTTCCTACGAGCAGTACTTC.

CDR3 in DNA: TGTGCCAGCAGCCCGGGACTAGCGGGAGATACGCAGTATTTT. Its protein product is CASSPGLAGDTQYF. This chain uses TRBV5-4 with TRBJ2-3; TRBD2 aligns across 12 bases. The germline V gene has CDR1 SGHNT and CDR2 YYREEE (reference sequence). The CDR3 sequence is 14 residues long. The V gene end was trimmed by 4 bases and the J gene end by 5 bases; junction bases not matched to a gene: 2.

The chain has TRBV29-1 and TRBJ2-2; no clear D. V was cut by 3 bases and J by 1 base, with 3 bases left in between. Germline lookup yields CDR1 SQVTM and CDR2 ANQGSEA. This CDR3 is built from 12 residues. The CDR3 sequence: CSVEGNTGELFF. CDR3 nucleotide sequence: TGCAGCGTTGAGGGGAACACCGGGGAGCTGTTTTTT.

CDR3 residues: CASRQRGAKNIQYF. In DNA, the CDR3 is TGTGCCAGCAGACAAAGGGGAGCCAAAAACATTCAGTACTTC. The gene calls are TRBV5-6 and TRBJ2-4; perhaps TRBD1 as D (5 bases). CDR1 SGHDT and CDR2 YYEEEE come from the germline V gene. Trimming shortened V by 5 bases and J by 0 bases, and 9 bases separated the two germline ends. This CDR3 comprises 14 residues. Filled out from reference TRBV5-6 and TRBJ2-4, the complete variable domain reads DAGVTQSPTHLIKTRGQQVTLRCSPKSGHDTVSWYQQALGQGPQFIFQYYEEEERQRGNFPDRFSGHQFPNYSSELNVNALLLGDSALYLCASRQRGAKNIQYFGAGTRLSVL.

This clone was seen once. This chain links TRBV10-3 with TRBJ1-1, with no clear D. CDR1 ENHRY and CDR2 SYGVKD come from the germline V gene. Trimming removed 3 bases at V and 1 base at J, with 9 bases between. This CDR3 comprises 14 residues. The CDR3 sequence: CAISESVGNTEAFF. The CDR3, as DNA: TGTGCCATCAGTGAATCGGTCGGGAACACTGAAGCTTTCTTT.

The chain joins TRBV11-3 to TRBJ1-2; D not certain. This CDR3 contains 12 residues. CDR1 SGHNT and CDR2 YENEEA come from the germline V gene. The germline V and J ends were trimmed by 5 bases and 4 bases, with 8 bases remaining between them. Here the CDR3 DNA reads TGTGCCAGCAGCATTACGGGCTATGGCTACACCTTC. This codes for CASSITGYGYTF.

This clone was seen once. This rearrangement joins TRBV10-1 to TRBJ1-1; maybe TRBD1 (5 bases). Germline CDR1 is WNHNN and CDR2 is SYGVQD (reference sequence). Between the trimmed V and J ends, which lost 8 bases and 2 bases, there was a span of 15 bases. The CDR3 extends over 14 amino acids. The CDR3 loop reads CASASGQGNTEAFF. The CDR3 bases are TGCGCCAGCGCTTCGGGGCAGGGAAACACTGAAGCTTTCTTT.

The J gene is TRBJ2-7, the V gene TRBV4-1, with a possible D match to TRBD2 (6 bases). The V gene's germline CDR1 is MGHRA and CDR2 YSYEKL. The V end was cut by 5 bases, the J end by 1 base, with 9 bases between. This CDR3 has 13 residues. CDR3 in amino acids: CASSGGGSYEQYF. Here the CDR3 DNA reads TGCGCCAGCAGCGGTGGGGGGTCCTACGAGCAGTACTTC.

The V and J genes are TRBV2 and TRBJ1-1; weak D call: TRBD1 (5 bases). V was shortened by 2 bases and J by 0 bases, with 10 bases between the two germline ends. In germline, CDR1 is SNHLY, CDR2 FYNNEI. The CDR3 length is 15 residues. CDR3 sequence reads: CASSERGQMNTEAFF. As DNA, the CDR3 is TGTGCCAGCAGTGAAAGAGGACAAATGAACACTGAAGCTTTCTTT.

V is TRBV7-9 and J is TRBJ1-1, with TRBD1 matching 9 bases. CDR3 length equals 14 residues. Trimming cost V 5 bases and J 4 bases; bases outside gene matches: 5. The V gene's germline CDR1 is SEHNR and CDR2 FQNEAQ (reference sequence). The CDR3 region is CASSRRDRATEAFF. The CDR3 nucleotides read TGTGCCAGCAGCCGCCGGGACAGGGCCACTGAAGCTTTCTTT.

The chain couples TRBV27 to TRBJ1-2; D is unresolved. The CDR3 sequence is 15 residues long. V lost 5 bases, J lost 7 bases, and 20 bases lay in between. CDR1 is MNHEY and CDR2 is SMNVEV in the germline V gene (reference sequence). CDR3 in DNA: TGTGCCAGCAGTCCGCCGGGCCCCTCTCGGGCTGGCTACACCTTC. Translated, it gives CASSPPGPSRAGYTF.

The V call is TRBV5-5, the J call TRBJ1-5, with D perhaps TRBD1 (6 bases). The CDR3 spans 15 residues. Germline V gene data show CDR1 as SGHKS and CDR2 as YYEKEE (reference sequence). Between the trimmed V and J ends, which lost 3 bases and 2 bases, there was a span of 12 bases. CDR3 loop: CASSYRAWGNQPQHF. The CDR3 bases are TGTGCCAGCAGCTACAGGGCTTGGGGCAATCAGCCCCAGCATTTT.

This clone has just one count. The chain recombines TRBV28 with TRBJ1-2; 11 bases fit TRBD1. This CDR3 spans 16 amino acids. The trim removed 10 bases at V and 2 bases at J, leaving 12 bases unmatched. CDR1 is MDHEN and CDR2 is SYDVKM in the germline V gene. The CDR3 nucleotides read TGTGCCACGGACGGACAGGGGGCAGGAAGCAACTATGGCTACACCTTC. Protein product: CATDGQGAGSNYGYTF.

This sequence joins TRBV28 and TRBJ1-3, with 7 bases aligning to TRBD1. V trimming: 5 bases; J trimming: 0 bases; junction bases outside the gene matches: 4. The germline gives CDR1 MDHEN, CDR2 SYDVKM. The CDR3 sequence is 15 residues long. The CDR3 loop is CASSPGTDSGNTIYF. The CDR3 region has the DNA TGTGCCAGCAGTCCCGGGACAGACTCTGGAAACACCATATATTTT.

This chain connects TRBV6-5 to TRBJ1-3; D is ambiguous. Germline CDR1 is MNHEY and CDR2 is SVGAGI. V shed 2 bases and J shed 4 bases, with 12 bases lying between them. CDR3 size: 15 residues. CDR3 loop: CASSYGSDLGNTIYF. As DNA, the CDR3 is TGTGCCAGCAGTTACGGCTCGGACCTCGGAAACACCATATATTTT.

The chain employs TRBV4-2 and TRBJ1-2; tentative D call: TRBD1 (6 bases). The germline V and J ends were trimmed by 6 bases and 3 bases, with 14 bases remaining between them. The germline V gene has CDR1 LGHNA and CDR2 YNFKEQ. This CDR3 is built from 14 residues. CDR3 protein: CASSPGSGDYGYTF. The DNA for the CDR3 is TGTGCCAGCAGTCCGGGATCAGGGGACTATGGCTACACCTTC.

This clone was recorded a few times. The chain is built from TRBV10-3 and TRBJ1-6; perhaps TRBD1 as D (5 bases). CDR1 and CDR2 from the germline V gene are ENHRY and SYGVKD. The length of the CDR3 is 15 residues. V lost 4 bases and J 8 bases, leaving 15 bases between the germline ends. The chain's CDR3 is CAISAAQGSDSPLHF. CDR3 coding DNA: TGTGCCATCAGTGCGGCGCAGGGAAGCGATTCACCCCTCCACTTT.